This TCR beta chain came from a study of control samples from healthy donors and cancer patients. CDR1 is KGHSY, CDR2 FQNENV, per germline. V trimming: 0 bases; J trimming: 8 bases; junction bases outside the gene matches: 6. This CDR3 is built from 15 residues. Profiling relied on immunoSEQ multiplex PCR, and the TCRdb table lists in-frame clones only, not all of them. The sample contains 130,000 or so clones, around 94% of which appear only once. The chain has TRBV16 and TRBJ1-4, with 7 bases aligning to TRBD1. The sequence derives from a man in his forties in good health. The specimen was blood. The CDR3 loop reads CASSQSVRGVEKLFF. The CDR3 bases are TGTGCCAGCAGCCAATCGGTCAGGGGGGTCGAAAAACTGTTTTTT.